These 21 T cell receptor beta chains were all obtained from the same sample, sequenced in a study of shared clonotypes between healthy human individuals. Profiled with immunoSEQ multiplex PCR; TCRdb holds only in-frame clones, not every one. In the table there are under 1,100,000 clones, 65% to 75% of which are singletons. The sequencing input was memory CD4+ T cells sorted from blood. Specified subset: CD45RA-negative fraction. The receptors come from a man between 18 and 29 years old in good health.

The rearrangement joins TRBV18 to TRBJ1-4; D gene ambiguous. Per germline, CDR1 KGHSH and CDR2 LQKENI. The CDR3 is made up of 13 amino acids. V lost 6 bases, J lost 4 bases, and 9 bases lay in between. CDR3 sequence (DNA): TGTGCCAGCTCGCTATCACTTAATGAAAAACTGTTTTTT. This gives the protein CASSLSLNEKLFF.

In its sample, this clone was seen a few times. The chain employs TRBV19 and TRBJ1-2; possible D gene TRBD1, 5 bases. V shed 1 base and J shed 3 bases, with 18 bases lying between them. Germline CDR1 reads LNHDA; CDR2 reads SQIVND (reference sequence). The length of the CDR3 is 17 residues. The CDR3 sequence is CASSIARDLRRDYGYTF. The CDR3 bases are TGTGCCAGTAGTATAGCCCGGGACCTAAGAAGGGACTATGGCTACACCTTC. Supplemented by reference TRBV19 and TRBJ1-2, the full variable domain reads DGGITQSPKYLFRKEGQNVTLSCEQNLNHDAMYWYRQDPGQGLRLIYYSQIVNDFQKGDIAEGYSVSREKKESFPLTVTSAQKNPTAFYLCASSIARDLRRDYGYTFGSGTRLTVV.

The V and J genes are TRBV5-1 and TRBJ2-1; 10 positions match TRBD2. Germline values: CDR1 SGHRS, CDR2 YFSETQ. The CDR3 consists of 15 residues. Losses at the gene ends were 4 bases for V and 12 bases for J; bases not matched to a gene: 13. The CDR3 region is CASSLGTSAVRGQFF. The CDR3 DNA is TGCGCCAGCAGCCTCGGGACTAGCGCCGTCCGCGGGCAGTTCTTC.

The chain has TRBV5-4 and TRBJ2-7; 9 nucleotides align to TRBD2. CDR3 length: 14 amino acids. With 5 bases clipped from V and 1 base from J, the junction kept 4 bases outside the gene matches. Germline V CDR1 and CDR2: SGHNT, YYREEE (reference sequence). The CDR3 protein is CASSQTSGSYEQYF. Here the CDR3 DNA reads TGTGCCAGCAGTCAAACTAGCGGGTCCTACGAGCAGTACTTC.

The gene calls are TRBV5-4 and TRBJ2-3; 7 bases are shared with TRBD2. With V trimmed by 4 bases and J by 5 bases, 10 bases remained unmatched. CDR1 and CDR2 from the germline V gene are SGHNT and YYREEE (reference sequence). This CDR3 region has 15 residues. CDR3 sequence: CASSVGGGPLDTQYF. The CDR3 bases are TGTGCCAGCAGCGTTGGGGGAGGGCCCTTAGATACGCAGTATTTT. The complete variable domain, with remaining parts taken from reference TRBV5-4 and TRBJ2-3, reads ETGVTQSPTHLIKTRGQQVTLRCSSQSGHNTVSWYQQALGQGPQFIFQYYREEENGRGNFPPRFSGLQFPNYSSELNVNALELDDSALYLCASSVGGGPLDTQYFGPGTRLTVL.

This clone was recorded a few times. The J gene is TRBJ2-7, the V gene TRBV2; tentatively, D is TRBD1 (7 bases). CDR3 size: 13 residues. V was pared by 6 bases and J by 6 bases, with 15 bases between. Germline V lookup: CDR1 SNHLY, CDR2 FYNNEI. The CDR3 protein is CASSPRGDGEQYF. The CDR3 DNA is TGTGCCAGCAGCCCCAGGGGGGATGGCGAGCAGTACTTC.

This chain joins TRBV9 and TRBJ2-4, with D possibly being TRBD1 or TRBD2 (6 bases each). CDR3 length: 19 amino acids. Germline V gives CDR1 SGDLS, CDR2 YYNGEE. The germline V and J ends were trimmed by 3 bases and 3 bases, with 25 bases remaining between them. The CDR3: CASSERNVRGASGKNIQYF. The DNA of the CDR3 is TGTGCCAGCAGCGAGAGGAACGTGAGGGGGGCCTCCGGCAAAAACATTCAGTACTTC.

This clone has a handful of counts. A much larger clone lies one base from this, so it may be a read error. The chain joins TRBV7-9 to TRBJ1-4; D is undetermined. CDR3 size: 12 residues. Germline values: CDR1 SEHNR, CDR2 FQNEAQ (reference sequence). V was clipped by 1 base and J by 8 bases, with 5 bases between them. This chain's CDR3 is CASSLDGEKLFF. As DNA, the CDR3 is TGTGCCAGCAGCTTAGACGGGGAAAAACTGTTTTTT.

In the case of this clone: A junction end diverges from the germline sequence, so it may reflect a read error. This chain links TRBV6-1 with TRBJ1-1; 8 nucleotides agree with TRBD1. The CDR3 has 17 residues. Germline assignment: CDR1 MNHNS and CDR2 SASEGT. The CDR3 DNA follows: TGTGCCATCAGTGAATCGTGGACAGGGACCATGAACACTGAAGCTTTCTTT. Protein sequence: CAISESWTGTMNTEAFF.

This chain joins TRBV19 and TRBJ2-3, with 9 bases identical to TRBD2. Germline V gives CDR1 LNHDA, CDR2 SQIVND (reference sequence). J was trimmed by 3 bases and V by 5 bases; bases with no gene match: 6. The CDR3 consists of 15 residues. CDR3 DNA: TGTGCCAGTAGTCCTGCTAGCGGGGATACAGATACGCAGTATTTT. Protein product: CASSPASGDTDTQYF.

J is TRBJ2-5 and V is TRBV2; 9 nucleotides line up with TRBD2. The ends lost 4 bases at V and 4 bases at J; junction bases unmatched: 10. This CDR3 is 16 amino acids long. Germline V gives CDR1 SNHLY, CDR2 FYNNEI. CDR3 sequence reads: CASSAALGLASETQYF. The CDR3 nucleotides are TGTGCCAGCAGTGCCGCTCTGGGACTAGCCTCAGAGACCCAGTACTTC.

On this clone: Distinct nucleotide sequences in the sample also encode this CDR3. This chain links TRBV28 with TRBJ1-5, with D possibly being TRBD1 (5 bases). The CDR3 spans 13 residues. Germline V gene sequence: CDR1 MDHEN, CDR2 SYDVKM. V lost 6 bases, J lost 5 bases, and 11 bases lay in between. CDR3 loop: CASSPGGYQPQHF. In nucleotides, the CDR3 is TGTGCCAGCAGCCCGGGGGGATATCAGCCCCAGCATTTT.

This chain uses TRBV5-1 with TRBJ2-3; no reliable D call. The CDR3 runs 14 residues. Germline V gene sequence: CDR1 SGHRS, CDR2 YFSETQ. Trimming left V 4 bases short and J 2 bases short, with 11 bases between. As DNA, the CDR3 is TGCGCCAGCAGCACAGACACAAACACAGATACGCAGTATTTT. It yields the protein CASSTDTNTDTQYF.

This clone occurred once. CDR3 sequence: CATSGRGNSYNSPLHF. CDR3 coding DNA: TGTGCCACCAGCGGTAGGGGCAACTCCTATAATTCACCCCTCCACTTT. The chain employs TRBV15 and TRBJ1-6; D possibly corresponds to TRBD1 (5 bases). Between the trimmed V and J ends, which lost 5 bases and 0 bases, there was a span of 11 bases. Germline CDR1 reads LNHNV; CDR2 reads YYDKDF (reference sequence). The CDR3 has 16 residues.

This clone was observed a handful of times. The chain recombines TRBV4-3 with TRBJ2-6, with a possible D match to TRBD1 (5 bases). The CDR3 spans 15 residues. V lost 3 bases and J 4 bases, leaving 10 bases between the germline ends. Germline CDR1 reads LGHNA; CDR2 reads YSLEER. CDR3: CASSQDMGGANVLTF. CDR3 bases: TGCGCCAGCAGCCAGGACATGGGCGGGGCCAACGTCCTGACTTTC.

This rearrangement joins TRBV12-5 to TRBJ1-2, with D perhaps matching TRBD1 (5 bases). This CDR3 contains 19 residues. V was cut by 3 bases and J by 4 bases, with 27 bases left in between. The germline V gene has CDR1 LGHNT and CDR2 FRNRAP. CDR3 sequence reads: CASGLVVGGLTPPGYGYTF. CDR3 sequence (DNA): TGTGCTAGTGGTTTAGTGGTGGGGGGTTTGACCCCACCGGGCTATGGCTACACCTTC.

The chain joins TRBV5-1 to TRBJ2-1; D uncertain. Per germline, CDR1 SGHRS and CDR2 YFSETQ. The CDR3 totals 13 residues. The V end was cut by 0 bases, the J end by 6 bases, with 7 bases between. CDR3 coding DNA: TGCGCCAGCAGCTTGGAGTCAGCCAATGAGCAGTTCTTC. As protein: CASSLESANEQFF.

A few counts support this clone. The genes are TRBV6-1 and TRBJ1-5; TRBD1 might be the D (6 bases). The CDR3 contains 15 residues. Deletions cut 6 bases from V and 1 base from J, with 13 bases between. The germline V gene has CDR1 MNHNS and CDR2 SASEGT. The CDR3 coding sequence is TGTGCCAGCAGACCGGGACACCTAAGCAATCAGCCCCAGCATTTT. This translates into CASRPGHLSNQPQHF.

The rearrangement joins TRBV7-9 to TRBJ2-3; the match to TRBD1 covers 7 bases. V shed 3 bases and J 6 bases; nucleotides not matched to a gene: 9. This CDR3 is built from 15 residues. Germline values: CDR1 SEHNR, CDR2 FQNEAQ (reference sequence). CDR3 in amino acids: CASSLGDREHDTQYF. The CDR3 nucleotides are TGTGCCAGCAGCTTGGGGGACAGAGAGCATGATACGCAGTATTTT.

This clone was seen a single time. The chain carries TRBV7-2 and TRBJ2-3; 8 positions agree with TRBD1. The germline gives CDR1 SGHTA, CDR2 FQGNSA. J gave up 2 bases and V 5 bases, and 9 bases lay outside the gene matches. The CDR3 loop spans 16 amino acids. The CDR3 bases are TGTGCCAGCAGCAAGACGACAGGGGCGACCACAGATACGCAGTATTTT. This translates into CASSKTTGATTDTQYF. The full variable domain, rest sourced from reference TRBV7-2 and TRBJ2-3, is GAGVSQSPSNKVTEKGKDVELRCDPISGHTALYWYRQSLGQGLEFLIYFQGNSAPDKSGLPSDRFSAERTGGSVSTLTIQRTQQEDSAVYLCASSKTTGATTDTQYFGPGTRLTVL.

Regarding this clone: With a much larger clone just one base away, this may be a read error. V usage is TRBV7-9 and J usage is TRBJ2-2; 7 bases are a match to TRBD1. The CDR3 runs 15 residues. The junction had 2 bases not matched to a gene; V was cut back by 4 bases and J by 0 bases. Germline values: CDR1 SEHNR, CDR2 FQNEAQ (reference sequence). The CDR3: CASSSTGANTGELFF. The CDR3 DNA reads as TGTGCCAGCAGCTCTACAGGGGCGAACACCGGGGAGCTGTTTTTT.